Listed below are T cell receptor beta chains from one sample, sequenced in a study of beta chain features in type 1 diabetes. Libraries were prepared by immunoSEQ multiplex PCR; TCRdb keeps only in-frame clonotypes and omits some of them. The sample holds 360,000 or so clones; roughly a fifth are singletons and the top ten take approximately 0.043%. Sequences were obtained from naive CD4+ T cells from blood. The receptor set was obtained from a woman aged 18-29 years in good health. The CDR3 runs from the conserved cysteine through the conserved F or W. A D gene is named only where the DNA matches it firmly. Size is omitted from some rows. Given values are once, few, many or a class for expanded clones.

D: TRBD1
V: TRBV7-2
size: few
J: TRBJ2-3
CDR3: CASSPGQGTRTDTQYF
DNA: TGTGCCAGCAGCCCCGGACAGGGGACCCGCACAGATACGCAGTATTTT

D: -
V: TRBV9
size: -
J: TRBJ2-7
CDR3: CASSVGVAYEQYF
DNA: TGTGCCAGCAGCGTCGGAGTTGCCTACGAGCAGTACTTC

D: -
V: TRBV30
size: -
J: TRBJ2-5
CDR3: CAWSFGWGRQEETQYF
DNA: TGTGCCTGGAGTTTCGGGTGGGGGCGACAGGAAGAGACCCAGTACTTC

D: -
V: TRBV10-2
size: -
J: TRBJ2-7
CDR3: CASRRGGSNYEQYF
DNA: TGCGCCAGCCGAAGGGGGGGAAGTAACTACGAGCAGTACTTC

D: TRBD1
V: TRBV4-1
size: few
J: TRBJ1-2
CDR3: CASSPGQGPNYGYTF
DNA: TGCGCCAGCAGCCCCGGACAGGGCCCAAACTATGGCTACACCTTC

D: -
V: TRBV23-1
size: -
J: TRBJ1-1
CDR3: CASSQSCLATEAFF
DNA: TGCGCCAGCAGTCAATCGTGCCTGGCCACTGAAGCTTTCTTT

D: -
V: TRBV21-1
size: few
J: TRBJ2-7
CDR3: CASSNGTGSYPLYEQYF
DNA: TGTGCCAGCAGCAATGGGACAGGGTCTTACCCCCTCTACGAGCAGTACTTC

D: -
V: TRBV9
size: few
J: TRBJ2-7
CDR3: CASSVGVGELGEQYF
DNA: TGTGCCAGCAGCGTAGGGGTGGGAGAGTTAGGCGAGCAGTACTTC

D: TRBD2
V: TRBV7-2
size: -
J: TRBJ2-1
CDR3: CASSLQRGGRNEQFF
DNA: TGTGCCAGCAGCTTACAGCGGGGGGGCCGGAATGAGCAGTTCTTC

D: -
V: TRBV14
size: -
J: TRBJ2-7
CDR3: CASSQALGLPSSYEQYF
DNA: TGTGCCAGCAGCCAAGCTCTGGGACTTCCGAGCTCCTACGAGCAGTACTTC

D: TRBD2
V: TRBV4-1
size: -
J: TRBJ2-3
CDR3: CASSLRRTLAGGPHTQYF
DNA: TGCGCCAGCAGCCTCCGAAGAACACTAGCGGGAGGGCCCCATACGCAGTATTTT

D: TRBD1
V: TRBV19
size: few
J: TRBJ1-6
CDR3: CASSRDRGGAPLHF
DNA: TGTGCCTCCTCCCGGGACAGGGGAGGCGCACCCCTCCACTTT

D: -
V: TRBV25-1
size: few
J: TRBJ2-2
CDR3: CASSAIGDTGELFF
DNA: TGTGCCAGCAGTGCCATCGGGGACACCGGGGAGCTGTTTTTT